This T cell receptor beta chain was retrieved from a study of T cell responses to AZD1222 COVID-19 vaccine. Study background: The analysis combined second doses at about 4 or about 12 weeks. Findings and caveats of the study: The peak T cell response came first, and repertoires were sampled only after it.

The CDR3 contains 15 residues. The V segment lost 6 bases and the J segment 11 bases; nucleotides outside the gene matches: 18. CDR1 is MNHEY and CDR2 is SVGAGI in the germline V gene. Clones were read by immunoSEQ multiplex PCR, and TCRdb kept only the in-frame ones, dropping some. The sample holds tens of thousands of clones, approximately 82% seen once. About this clone: The antigen remains undetermined.

The chain recombines TRBV6-5 with TRBJ1-2, with 7 nucleotides matching TRBD1. This clonotype was sampled from an adult in good health. Material: peripheral blood, obtained on day 0 of AZD1222 vaccination. CDR3 nucleotide sequence: TGTGCCAGCAGGGGAGATATTGGGACAGCTTGGCGGTACACCTTC. Translating gives CASRGDIGTAWRYTF.